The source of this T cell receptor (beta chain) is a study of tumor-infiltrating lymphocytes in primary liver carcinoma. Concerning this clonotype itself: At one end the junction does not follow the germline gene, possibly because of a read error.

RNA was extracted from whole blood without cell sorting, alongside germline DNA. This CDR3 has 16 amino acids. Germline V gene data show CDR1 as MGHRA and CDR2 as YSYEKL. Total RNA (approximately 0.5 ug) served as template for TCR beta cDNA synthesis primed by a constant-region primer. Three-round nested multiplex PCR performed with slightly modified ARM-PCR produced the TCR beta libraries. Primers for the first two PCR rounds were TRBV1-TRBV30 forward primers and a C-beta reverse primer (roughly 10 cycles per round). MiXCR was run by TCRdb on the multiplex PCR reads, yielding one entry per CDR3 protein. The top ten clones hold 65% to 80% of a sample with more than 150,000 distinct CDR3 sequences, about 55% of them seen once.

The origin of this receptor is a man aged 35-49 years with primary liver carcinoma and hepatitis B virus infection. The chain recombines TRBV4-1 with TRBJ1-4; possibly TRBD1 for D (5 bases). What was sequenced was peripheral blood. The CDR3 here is CTSSQEQLSGSEKLFF. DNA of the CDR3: TGCACCAGCAGCCAAGAGCAGTTATCAGGGAGTGAAAAACTGTTTTTT.